The rows below give T cell receptor beta chains drawn from one sample of a study of CD8 T cells in ankylosing spondylitis. TCRdb processed the 5' RACE reads anew with MiXCR; each CDR3 protein has one entry. The table includes about 130,000 distinct CDR3 sequences, around 8.5% detected once. The sequencing input was blood, either unsorted or a sorted T cell fraction (not recorded which). The receptors derive from a male donor with ankylosing spondylitis or in good health (not recorded which). The CDR3 runs from the conserved cysteine through the conserved F or W. Each record gives: V gene, J gene, D gene, clone size, CDR3 protein, CDR3 DNA. The D gene is left open where the match is weak. A clone size is listed for some rows: how often the clone was seen (once, few, many), or a class if it is expanded.

>TRBV20-1|TRBJ2-1|TRBD2|few
CSAEGLADYNEQFF
TGCAGTGCGGAGGGACTAGCGGACTACAATGAGCAGTTCTTC
>TRBV12-3/TRBV12-4|TRBJ2-2|TRBD2|many
CASSRLAEGNTGELFF
TGTGCCAGCAGTAGACTAGCGGAGGGGAACACCGGGGAGCTGTTTTTT
>TRBV20-1|TRBJ2-1|-|many
CSAFRGHEQFF
TGCAGTGCTTTCAGGGGACATGAGCAGTTCTTC
>TRBV20-1|TRBJ2-5|-|many
CSAYKTSLKETQYF
TGCAGTGCTTACAAGACTAGTTTGAAGGAGACCCAGTACTTC
>TRBV25-1|TRBJ2-3|-|few
CASSEYGTDTQYF
TGTGCCAGCAGTGAATACGGCACAGATACGCAGTATTTT
>TRBV27|TRBJ2-7|-|many
CASSPAGSYEQYF
TGTGCCAGCAGTCCCGCAGGATCCTACGAGCAGTACTTC
>TRBV5-1|TRBJ2-7|TRBD2|-
CASSFASGNYEQYF
TGCGCCAGCAGCTTTGCTAGCGGGAACTACGAGCAGTACTTC
>TRBV18|TRBJ2-7|TRBD2|few
CASSLSPTSGRDEQYF
TGTGCCAGCTCACTAAGCCCGACTAGCGGGAGAGACGAGCAGTACTTC
>TRBV20-1|TRBJ1-1|-|many
CSARRGRNTEAFF
TGCAGTGCTAGACGGGGGAGGAACACTGAAGCTTTCTTT
>TRBV7-8|TRBJ2-1|-|many
CASSPRESSSYNEQFF
TGTGCCAGCAGCCCCCGGGAGTCCAGCTCCTACAATGAGCAGTTCTTC
>TRBV12-3/TRBV12-4|TRBJ2-3|-|-
CATRRWGTDTQYF
TGTGCCACCAGGAGGTGGGGCACAGATACGCAGTATTTT
>TRBV7-6|TRBJ1-5|-|many
CASSLAANQPQHF
TGTGCCAGCAGCTTAGCCGCCAATCAGCCCCAGCATTTT
>TRBV3-1|TRBJ1-1|TRBD1|few
CASSQVPGGATEAFF
TGTGCCAGCAGCCAAGTCCCAGGGGGAGCCACTGAAGCTTTCTTT
>TRBV7-2|TRBJ2-2|-|many
CASSSEGGKITGELFF
TGTGCCAGCAGCTCGGAGGGCGGGAAAATCACCGGGGAGCTGTTTTTT
>TRBV7-8|TRBJ2-1|-|many
CASSLSYYSNEQFF
TGTGCCAGCAGCTTATCGTATTATAGCAATGAGCAGTTCTTC
>TRBV7-2|TRBJ2-1|-|many
CASSLATHYNEQFF
TGTGCCAGCAGCTTAGCGACCCATTACAATGAGCAGTTCTTC
>TRBV28|TRBJ2-3|-|many
CASSPHGGGRTDTQYF
TGTGCCAGCAGTCCCCACGGTGGGGGGCGCACAGATACGCAGTATTTT
>TRBV20-1|TRBJ2-7|-|many
CSAREQPSSYEQYF
TGCAGTGCTAGAGAGCAGCCGAGCTCCTACGAGCAGTACTTC
>TRBV7-2|TRBJ1-1|-|many
CASSPRSRNLGEAFF
TGTGCCAGCAGCCCCAGATCCAGGAACTTGGGTGAAGCTTTCTTT
>TRBV29-1|TRBJ1-2|TRBD1|many
CSGTGGNYGYTF
TGCAGCGGGACAGGGGGAAACTATGGCTACACCTTC
>TRBV12-3/TRBV12-4|TRBJ2-3|-|many
CASSSGTQYF
TGTGCCAGCAGCTCCGGCACGCAGTATTTT
>TRBV24-1|TRBJ2-3|TRBD1|many
CATSGDRGPTDTQYF
TGTGCCACCAGTGGGGACAGGGGGCCCACAGATACGCAGTATTTT
>TRBV5-1|TRBJ2-1|-|few
CASSTGVTANEQFF
TGCGCCAGCAGCACAGGTGTAACAGCAAATGAGCAGTTCTTC
>TRBV6-2/TRBV6-3|TRBJ1-3|-|many
CASSYSSGSGNTIYF
TGTGCCAGCAGTTACTCGTCCGGATCTGGAAACACCATATATTTT
>TRBV7-2|TRBJ2-7|-|many
CASSLAQAPNYEQYF
TGTGCCAGCAGCTTAGCGCAGGCCCCTAACTACGAGCAGTACTTC
>TRBV12-3/TRBV12-4|TRBJ2-2|-|few
CASSPYTTGELFF
TGTGCCAGCAGTCCCTATACCACCGGGGAGCTGTTTTTT
>TRBV7-2|TRBJ2-7|-|many
CASSSQGVTSYEQYF
TGTGCCAGCAGCTCACAAGGGGTCACCTCCTACGAGCAGTACTTC
>TRBV29-1|TRBJ2-2|-|many
CSVVGSGELFF
TGCAGCGTAGTAGGGTCCGGGGAGCTGTTTTTT
>TRBV4-2|TRBJ2-1|TRBD2|many
CASSLLADSYNEQFF
TGTGCCAGCAGCCTTCTAGCGGACTCCTACAATGAGCAGTTCTTC
>TRBV6-1|TRBJ2-1|TRBD2|-
CASGRASGSSEQFF
TGTGCCAGCGGGCGGGCTAGCGGGAGTAGTGAGCAGTTCTTC
>TRBV6-5|TRBJ2-7|TRBD1|few
CASSYSGQGYNEQYF
TGTGCCAGCAGTTACTCGGGACAGGGTTATAACGAGCAGTACTTC
>TRBV20-1|TRBJ1-5|TRBD1|many
CSASPRQGSQPQHF
TGCAGTGCTAGCCCGAGACAGGGGAGTCAGCCCCAGCATTTT
>TRBV20-1|TRBJ2-2|TRBD2|many
CSAGATSNTGELFF
TGCAGTGCTGGGGCGACTAGCAACACCGGGGAGCTGTTTTTT
>TRBV7-9|TRBJ1-2|-|many
CASSLDRANYGYTF
TGTGCCAGCAGCTTAGACCGGGCTAACTATGGCTACACCTTC
>TRBV3-1|TRBJ1-2|-|few
CASTKAGASGYTF
TGTGCCAGCACCAAGGCAGGGGCAAGTGGCTACACCTTC
>TRBV15|TRBJ2-3|TRBD1|many
CATQDRGFLDTQYF
TGTGCCACTCAGGACAGGGGGTTTTTGGATACGCAGTATTTT
>TRBV20-1|TRBJ2-2|-|many
CSARAPSNTGELFF
TGCAGTGCTAGAGCGCCCTCGAACACCGGGGAGCTGTTTTTT
>TRBV12-3/TRBV12-4|TRBJ2-6|-|many
CASSFRGIRANVLTF
TGTGCCAGCAGTTTTCGGGGGATCAGGGCCAACGTCCTGACTTTC
>TRBV15|TRBJ2-7|-|many
CATSRDVGSGEQYF
TGTGCCACCAGCAGAGATGTAGGATCCGGGGAGCAGTACTTC
>TRBV3-1|TRBJ1-5|-|-
CASSQERDQPQHF
TGTGCCAGCAGCCAAGAACGAGATCAGCCCCAGCATTTT
>TRBV20-1|TRBJ2-7|-|many
CSASLKATSYEQYF
TGCAGTGCAAGTTTGAAGGCGACCTCCTACGAGCAGTACTTC
>TRBV12-3/TRBV12-4|TRBJ2-3|TRBD1|many
CASSSTGVSTDTQYF
TGTGCCAGCAGTTCGACAGGGGTTAGCACAGATACGCAGTATTTT
>TRBV24-1|TRBJ1-1|TRBD1|-
CATSEADRGRDWVTEAFF
TGTGCCACCAGTGAGGCGGACAGGGGGCGTGACTGGGTCACTGAAGCTTTCTTT
>TRBV6-5|TRBJ2-7|TRBD2|many
CASSYLQDLSGSSYEQYF
TGTGCCAGCAGTTACCTACAAGATTTAAGCGGGAGCTCCTACGAGCAGTACTTC
>TRBV5-1|TRBJ2-5|-|many
CASSLDANQETQYF
TGCGCCAGCAGCTTGGACGCGAACCAAGAGACCCAGTACTTC
>TRBV18|TRBJ2-5|TRBD1|few
CASSPNPSRGQETQYF
TGTGCCAGCTCACCAAACCCCAGCAGGGGGCAAGAGACCCAGTACTTC
>TRBV5-1|TRBJ2-1|TRBD2|many
CASSGATLAEAYNEQFF
TGCGCCAGCAGCGGAGCGACACTAGCGGAGGCCTACAATGAGCAGTTCTTC